This T cell receptor beta chain was sequenced in a study of blood T cell repertoires in COVID-19. On the study more broadly: Researchers got acute and convalescent COVID-19 samples from the United States, Italy and Spain.

The CDR3 has 15 residues. The V and J ends lost 0 bases and 7 bases respectively, with 13 bases between them. Germline V gives CDR1 SGHNT, CDR2 YYREEE (reference sequence). In the original workflow: Reference gene primer amplification gave estimated nucleated cell counts. The method was immunoSEQ multiplex PCR; TCRdb's version includes in-frame clones alone and lacks a portion of them. V and J calls and clone size are copied from that table; D and trimming were computed from the DNA. The sample includes 130,000 to 150,000 clones, under 90% seen only once; the top ten take roughly 3.6%. The sample consisted of peripheral blood. This chain links TRBV5-4 with TRBJ1-4; no firm D call. This sequence originates from a man aged 65-85 years who had recovered from COVID-19. The CDR3 spells CASSLGGSGLEKLFF. The CDR3 DNA reads TGTGCCAGCAGCTTGGGAGGCAGCGGGCTTGAAAAACTGTTTTTT. Full variable domain (remainder filled in from reference TRBV5-4 and TRBJ1-4): ETGVTQSPTHLIKTRGQQVTLRCSSQSGHNTVSWYQQALGQGPQFIFQYYREEENGRGNFPPRFSGLQFPNYSSELNVNALELDDSALYLCASSLGGSGLEKLFFGSGTQLSVL.